The T cell receptor beta chain described here comes from a study of T cells in localized non-small cell lung cancer. V was cut by 4 bases and J by 5 bases, with 9 bases left in between. The CDR3 totals 13 residues. Looked up from germline, CDR1 is MNHNY and CDR2 is SVGAGI (reference sequence). This clone was observed a handful of times. Its antigen is not known. Profiled with immunoSEQ multiplex PCR; TCRdb holds only in-frame clones, not every one. The sample holds around 41,000 clones; roughly nine tenths are singletons and the top ten take roughly 10%. General study results and limits: Adjacent uninvolved lung tissue had the highest T cell clonality, exceeding tumor. A median approximately 61 of the top 100 tumor clones appeared in adjacent lung.

The chain links TRBV6-6 to TRBJ1-5, with D possibly being TRBD1 (5 bases). The receptor comes from a woman aged 40-75 years with stage II lung adenocarcinoma. The sample consisted of PBMCs, taken before any cancer treatment. As DNA, the CDR3 is TGTGCCAGCAGTTCAGGGTCTTATCAGCCCCAGCATTTT. It yields the protein CASSSGSYQPQHF.